This T cell receptor (beta chain) stems from a study of cytomegalovirus exposure and HLA in healthy donors. Study observations and caveats: Indistinguishable V segments such as TRBV6-2 and TRBV6-3 were excluded. The study flagged about 150 TCR beta chains as cytomegalovirus-associated. Solely CMV serostatus was available to characterize immune exposure.

Worth noting for this clone: Its specificity is unknown.

CDR3 length equals 18 residues. Germline trimming cut 0 bases from V and 6 bases from J; bases unmatched to any gene: 10. The V gene's germline CDR1 is LNHNV and CDR2 YYDKDF (reference sequence). Primers: 60 Vbeta forward and 13 Jbeta reverse. Here immunoSEQ multiplex PCR was the method, and the copy in TCRdb shows in-frame clones only, minus some. The sample includes roughly 53,000 clones. J is TRBJ2-5 and V is TRBV15; 13 nucleotides agree with TRBD2. Source material: PBMCs. This clonotype was sampled from a female donor in good health and CMV-seronegative. CDR3 protein: CATSRDPPTSGGQKTQYF. In DNA, the CDR3 is TGTGCCACCAGCAGAGATCCCCCGACTAGCGGGGGGCAGAAGACCCAGTACTTC. Drawing the rest from reference TRBV15 and TRBJ2-5, the complete variable domain is DAMVIQNPRYQVTQFGKPVTLSCSQTLNHNVMYWYQQKSSQAPKLLFHYYDKDFNNEADTPDNFQSRRPNTSFCFLDIRSPGLGDTAMYLCATSRDPPTSGGQKTQYFGPGTRLLVL.